This T cell receptor beta chain stems from a study of blood T cell repertoires in COVID-19. As processed by the authors: From reference gene primer amplification, estimates of nucleated cell counts were derived. TCRdb's copy holds only in-frame clones and misses some; the assay was immunoSEQ multiplex PCR. That table furnishes V, J and clone size, whereas the DNA furnished D and trimming. Among roughly 250,000 clones listed, 83% were seen once. CDR3 length equals 20 residues. CDR1 is SGHRS and CDR2 is YFSETQ in the germline V gene. J was trimmed by 5 bases and V by 4 bases; bases with no gene match: 25. This clone was recorded at least ten times.

The rearrangement links TRBV5-1 to TRBJ2-7; 9 bases line up with TRBD1. The sequencing input was peripheral blood. This sequence originates from a human donor in a cohort sampled during active COVID-19. CDR3 DNA: TGCGCCAGCAGCCGACCACCTTTAATAGGGGGGGCTACAGGGGGCGACGAGCAGTACTTC. Its translation: CASSRPPLIGGATGGDEQYF.